The 10 T cell receptor beta chains in this list originate from one sample, sequenced in a study of blood T cell repertoires in COVID-19. Sequencing used immunoSEQ multiplex PCR; TCRdb keeps in-frame clones, though not all of them. The sample consists of some 14,000 clones, approximately 80% of them appearing once. The sequencing sample was made of peripheral blood. All receptors derive from a woman aged 45 to 65 with active or convalescent COVID-19.

This chain uses TRBV3-1 (or the pseudogene TRBV3-2) with TRBJ2-1; TRBD2 might be the D (7 bases). V dropped 6 bases and J dropped 2 bases, with 14 bases sitting between them. Per germline, CDR1 LGHDT and CDR2 YNNKEL (reference sequence). This CDR3 region has 15 residues. The CDR3 DNA reads TGTGCCAGCAGGAGGGGGAGCGGGACCTACAATGAGCAGTTCTTC. This codes for CASRRGSGTYNEQFF.

The chain links TRBV6-5 to TRBJ2-7; TRBD2 matches at 10 bases. The V and J ends lost 6 bases and 2 bases, in that order; junction bases with no gene match: 7. Germline V gene sequence: CDR1 MNHEY, CDR2 SVGAGI. CDR3 size: 15 residues. The CDR3 DNA follows: TGTGCCAGCAGGGAGATCAGCGGGGGGGCCTACGAGCAGTACTTC. Its protein is CASREISGGAYEQYF.

The rearrangement joins TRBV7-9 to TRBJ1-2; TRBD1 matches at 10 bases. The trim removed 4 bases at V and 1 base at J, leaving 3 bases unmatched. The CDR3 is 15 residues long. The germline V gene encodes CDR1 SEHNR and CDR2 FQNEAQ (reference sequence). CDR3 in DNA: TGTGCCAGCAGCTCAGGACAGGGGGATAACTATGGCTACACCTTC. It translates to CASSSGQGDNYGYTF.

The chain uses TRBV27 and TRBJ2-7; 9 nucleotides agree with TRBD1. Per germline, CDR1 MNHEY and CDR2 SMNVEV (reference sequence). V was pared by 4 bases and J by 3 bases, with 7 bases of the junction left unmatched. The CDR3 is 15 amino acids. Written as DNA, the CDR3 is TGTGCCAGCAGTTCCTGGAGACAGGGGGGCTACGAGCAGTACTTC. Its protein is CASSSWRQGGYEQYF.

The chain recombines TRBV7-9 with TRBJ2-7; 8 nucleotides align to TRBD1. Per the germline V gene, CDR1 is SEHNR and CDR2 is FQNEAQ (reference sequence). CDR3 length: 16 residues. V shed 5 bases and J 5 bases; nucleotides not matched to a gene: 14. CDR3 sequence (DNA): TGTGCCAGCAGCCCCGTACTCTGGACAGGGCTGAACGAGCAGTACTTC. It yields the protein CASSPVLWTGLNEQYF.

This chain connects TRBV9 to TRBJ2-3, with 8 bases matching TRBD2. After removal of 2 bases from V and 3 bases from J, the junction contained 5 bases not matched to a gene. The V gene's germline CDR1 is SGDLS and CDR2 YYNGEE. The CDR3 length is 15 residues. CDR3 loop: CASSVGTRGTDTQYF. DNA for the CDR3: TGTGCCAGCAGCGTTGGGACTAGGGGTACAGATACGCAGTATTTT.

The table lists this clone with a count of one. The chain uses TRBV28 and TRBJ1-4, with unresolved D. The V end was cut by 5 bases, the J end by 8 bases, with 9 bases between. The length of the CDR3 is 12 residues. Per the germline V gene, CDR1 is MDHEN and CDR2 is SYDVKM. CDR3 region: CASSEGVEKLFF. Here the CDR3 DNA reads TGTGCCAGCAGTGAGGGAGTAGAAAAACTGTTTTTT.

The gene calls are TRBV5-5 and TRBJ2-2; 8 bases match TRBD1. The CDR3 spans 16 residues. V trimming: 3 bases; J trimming: 1 base; junction bases outside the gene matches: 5. Germline V gene data show CDR1 as SGHKS and CDR2 as YYEKEE (reference sequence). CDR3 in DNA: TGTGCCAGCAGCTCCGACAGGGGAGGGAACACCGGGGAGCTGTTTTTT. This translates into CASSSDRGGNTGELFF.

This clone was counted between two and nine times. This chain links TRBV27 with TRBJ2-5, with D possibly TRBD1 on 6 matching bases. Germline loops: CDR1 MNHEY, CDR2 SMNVEV (reference sequence). The CDR3 is 15 amino acids. Trimming shortened V by 1 base and J by 0 bases, and 9 bases separated the two germline ends. The CDR3 DNA follows: TGTGCCAGCAGTTTATTCGGGACACACCAAGAGACCCAGTACTTC. This translates into CASSLFGTHQETQYF.

The chain combines TRBV4-1 with TRBJ1-1, with D possibly matching TRBD1 (6 bases). The CDR3 has 16 residues. Germline CDR1 MGHRA, CDR2 YSYEKL. The germline V and J ends were trimmed by 0 bases and 0 bases, with 11 bases remaining between them. The CDR3 DNA reads as TGCGCCAGCAGCCAAGATCCAACAGGGATGAACACTGAAGCTTTCTTT. This sequence encodes CASSQDPTGMNTEAFF.